This entry lists 8 T cell receptor beta chains sequenced from one sample in a study of cytomegalovirus exposure and HLA in healthy donors. Vbeta (60) and Jbeta (13) primers were used in the PCR. Profiled with immunoSEQ multiplex PCR; TCRdb holds only in-frame clones, not every one. The sample contains roughly 100,000 clones, around 80% of which appear only once. The sample comprised PBMCs. These receptors all stem from a man aged 40-49 years in good health and CMV-seropositive.

This clone was found a few times. The chain uses TRBV6-1 and TRBJ1-2; 7 nucleotides line up with TRBD1. The CDR3 contains 14 residues. With V trimmed by 3 bases and J by 8 bases, 9 bases remained unmatched. CDR1 is MNHNS and CDR2 is SASEGT in the germline V gene. This chain's CDR3 is CASSDYRGEGGYTF. The CDR3 nucleotides are TGTGCCAGCAGTGATTACAGGGGAGAGGGAGGCTACACCTTC.

This clone was picked up one time. This chain uses TRBV7-8 with TRBJ2-3; D is undetermined. Per the germline V gene, CDR1 is SGHVS and CDR2 is FQNEAQ. Trimming took 5 bases from V and 5 from J, leaving 23 bases between them. The CDR3 is 17 amino acids. The CDR3 is CASSPHPPRLVQDTQYF. CDR3 nucleotide sequence: TGTGCCAGCAGCCCCCACCCACCTAGACTCGTTCAAGATACGCAGTATTTT.

This clone came up once. This chain connects TRBV19 to TRBJ1-2; 8 positions match TRBD1. Germline loops: CDR1 LNHDA, CDR2 SQIVND (reference sequence). The CDR3 has 12 amino acids. This chain's CDR3 is CVAGGLNYGYTF. CDR3 DNA: TGTGTCGCAGGGGGCTTAAACTATGGCTACACCTTC. Variable domain in full (rest from reference TRBV19 and TRBJ1-2): DGGITQSPKYLFRKEGQNVTLSCEQNLNHDAMYWYRQDPGQGLRLIYYSQIVNDFQKGDIAEGYSVSREKKESFPLTVTSAQKNPTAFYLCVAGGLNYGYTFGSGTRLTVV.

This chain joins TRBV2 and TRBJ1-6; D not resolved. V dropped 3 bases and J dropped 2 bases, with 5 bases sitting between them. CDR3 length: 14 amino acids. The germline gives CDR1 SNHLY, CDR2 FYNNEI. The CDR3 loop is CASSDSPYNSPLHF. CDR3 in DNA: TGTGCCAGCAGTGACTCTCCCTATAATTCACCCCTCCACTTT.

The V and J genes are TRBV10-3 and TRBJ1-2, with a tentative D call TRBD1 (6 bases). Trimming took 3 bases from V and 2 from J, leaving 10 bases between them. Germline lookup yields CDR1 ENHRY and CDR2 SYGVKD. The CDR3 spans 14 residues. The CDR3 sequence: CAISDSTGNYGYTF. The CDR3 nucleotides read TGTGCCATCAGTGATTCTACAGGGAACTATGGCTACACCTTC.

The sample holds one count of this clone. The chain employs TRBV10-2 and TRBJ2-5, with 7 bases lining up with TRBD2. After removal of 7 bases from V and 4 bases from J, the junction contained 6 bases not matched to a gene. Germline loops: CDR1 WSHSY, CDR2 SAAADI. The CDR3 covers 13 residues. Here the CDR3 reads CASTRTSTETQYF. CDR3 nucleotides: TGCGCCAGCACTAGGACTAGTACAGAGACCCAGTACTTC.

The V and J genes are TRBV7-9 and TRBJ2-5, with TRBD1 matching over 7 bases. J lost 2 bases, V lost 2 bases, and 5 bases had no gene match. The CDR3 covers 15 residues. CDR1 is SEHNR, CDR2 FQNEAQ, per germline (reference sequence). CDR3 in DNA: TGTGCCAGCAGCTTAAAGGGGGCATCTCAAGAGACCCAGTACTTC. Translating it yields CASSLKGASQETQYF.

This clone showed up just a few times. The V gene is TRBV7-3, the J gene TRBJ2-2; D gene uncertain. V was pared by 8 bases and J by 4 bases, with 8 bases between. The germline V gene encodes CDR1 SGHTA and CDR2 FQGTGA. The CDR3 loop spans 12 amino acids. The CDR3 loop reads CASAGRTGELFF. The CDR3 region has the DNA TGTGCCAGCGCCGGTCGCACCGGGGAGCTGTTTTTT.